The entry below gives a single T cell receptor beta chain sequence along with its context. The data are from a study of OX40 agonist ivuxolimab in advanced cancers. CDR1 GTSNPN and CDR2 SVGIG come from the germline V gene (reference sequence). The CDR3 length is 15 residues. Between the trimmed V and J ends, which lost 0 bases and 0 bases, there was a span of 6 bases. Sequenced by immunoSEQ multiplex PCR; TCRdb stores in-frame clones only, minus some. Among fewer than 120,000 clones listed, roughly 89% were seen once. The material sequenced was CD4+ or CD8+ T cells sorted from blood, taken in a trial of the OX40 agonist ivuxolimab. The J gene is TRBJ1-6, the V gene TRBV30; D uncertain. The source is an adult with an advanced solid tumor such as melanoma, head and neck, liver or kidney cancer. The CDR3 loop reads CAWSVLNSYNSPLHF. The CDR3 DNA is TGTGCCTGGAGTGTATTAAACTCCTATAATTCACCCCTCCACTTT.